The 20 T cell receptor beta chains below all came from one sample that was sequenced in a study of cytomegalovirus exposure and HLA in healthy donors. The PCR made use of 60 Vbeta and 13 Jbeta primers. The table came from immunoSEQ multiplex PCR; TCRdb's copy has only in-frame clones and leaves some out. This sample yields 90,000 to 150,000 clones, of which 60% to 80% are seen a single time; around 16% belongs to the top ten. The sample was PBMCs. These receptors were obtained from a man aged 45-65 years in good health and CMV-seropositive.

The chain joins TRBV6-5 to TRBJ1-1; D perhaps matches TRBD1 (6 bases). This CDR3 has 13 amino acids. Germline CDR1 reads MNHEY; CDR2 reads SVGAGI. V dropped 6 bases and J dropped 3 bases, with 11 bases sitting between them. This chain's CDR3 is CASRRQAYTEAFF. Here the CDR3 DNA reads TGTGCCAGCAGACGACAGGCCTACACTGAAGCTTTCTTT.

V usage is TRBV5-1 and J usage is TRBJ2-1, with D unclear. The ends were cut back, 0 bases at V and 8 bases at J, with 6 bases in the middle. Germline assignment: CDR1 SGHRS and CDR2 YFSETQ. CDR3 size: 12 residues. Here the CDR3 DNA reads TGCGCCAGCAGCTTGGCAAGAGATGAGCAGTTCTTC. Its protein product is CASSLARDEQFF.

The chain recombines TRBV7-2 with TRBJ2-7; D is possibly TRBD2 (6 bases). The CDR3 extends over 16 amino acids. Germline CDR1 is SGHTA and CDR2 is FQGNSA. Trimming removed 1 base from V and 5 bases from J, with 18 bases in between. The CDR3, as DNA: TGTGCCAGCAGCTTAGGAACCGGGAGTGAAGTCGACGAGCAGTACTTC. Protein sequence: CASSLGTGSEVDEQYF.

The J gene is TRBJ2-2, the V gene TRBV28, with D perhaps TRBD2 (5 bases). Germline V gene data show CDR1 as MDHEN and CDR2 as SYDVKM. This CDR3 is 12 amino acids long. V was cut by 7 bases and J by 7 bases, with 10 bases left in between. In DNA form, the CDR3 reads TGTGCCAGCACCCTAGAGGGCGGGGAGCTGTTTTTT. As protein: CASTLEGGELFF.

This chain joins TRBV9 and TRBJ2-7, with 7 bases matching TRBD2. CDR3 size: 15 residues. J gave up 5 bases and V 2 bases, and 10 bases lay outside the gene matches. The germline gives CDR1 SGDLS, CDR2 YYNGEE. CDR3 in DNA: TGTGCCAGCAGCGTCCTTCCGGGGGGTTTCGACGAGCAGTACTTC. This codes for CASSVLPGGFDEQYF.

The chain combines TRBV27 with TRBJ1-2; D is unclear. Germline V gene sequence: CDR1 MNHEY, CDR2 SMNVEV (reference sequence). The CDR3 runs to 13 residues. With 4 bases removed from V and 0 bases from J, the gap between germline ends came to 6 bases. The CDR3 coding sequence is TGTGCCAGCAGTTCCGGGGCTAACTATGGCTACACCTTC. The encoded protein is CASSSGANYGYTF.

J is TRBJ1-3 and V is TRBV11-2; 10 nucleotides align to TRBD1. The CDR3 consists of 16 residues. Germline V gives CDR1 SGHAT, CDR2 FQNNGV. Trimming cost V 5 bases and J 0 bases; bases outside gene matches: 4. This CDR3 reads CASSPRTGGSGNTIYF. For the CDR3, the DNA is TGTGCCAGCAGCCCGAGGACAGGGGGCTCTGGAAACACCATATATTTT.

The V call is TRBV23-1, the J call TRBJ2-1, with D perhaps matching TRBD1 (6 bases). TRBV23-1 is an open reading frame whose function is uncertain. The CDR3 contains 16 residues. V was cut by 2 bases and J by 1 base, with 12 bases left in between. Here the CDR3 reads CASSQTGSPSYNEQFF. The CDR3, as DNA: TGCGCCAGCAGTCAAACAGGGTCTCCTTCCTACAATGAGCAGTTCTTC.

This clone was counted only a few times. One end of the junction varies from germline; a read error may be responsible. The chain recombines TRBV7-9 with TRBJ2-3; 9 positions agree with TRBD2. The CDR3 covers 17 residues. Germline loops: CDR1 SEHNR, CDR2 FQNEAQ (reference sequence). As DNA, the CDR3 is TGTTCCAGCAGCTTAGCCTCTAGCGGGATCCTTACGAATACGCAGTATTTT. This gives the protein CSSSLASSGILTNTQYF. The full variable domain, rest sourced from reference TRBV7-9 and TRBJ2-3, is DTGVSQNPRHKITKRGQNVTFRCDPISEHNRLYWYRQTLGQGPEFLTYFQNEAQLEKSRLLSDRFSAERPKGSFSTLEIQRTEQGDSAMYLCSSSLASSGILTNTQYFGPGTRLTVL.

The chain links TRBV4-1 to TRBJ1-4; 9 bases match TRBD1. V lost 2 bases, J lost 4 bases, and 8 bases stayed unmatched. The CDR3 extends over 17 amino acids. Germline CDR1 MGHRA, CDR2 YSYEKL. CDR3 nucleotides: TGCGCCAGCAGCCAATCCGGGACAGGGTTGATTAATGAAAAACTGTTTTTT. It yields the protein CASSQSGTGLINEKLFF.

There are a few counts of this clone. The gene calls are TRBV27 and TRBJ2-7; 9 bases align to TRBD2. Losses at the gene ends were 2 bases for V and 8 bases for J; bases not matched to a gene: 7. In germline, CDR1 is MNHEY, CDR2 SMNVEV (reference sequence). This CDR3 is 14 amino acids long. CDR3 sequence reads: CASSLSGRSNKQYF. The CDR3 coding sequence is TGTGCCAGCAGTTTAAGCGGGAGGTCGAATAAGCAGTACTTC.

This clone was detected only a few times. The CDR3, as DNA: TGCGCCAGCAGTCAATCGGGGGGACTAAATGAAAAACTGTTTTTT. Amino acid sequence: CASSQSGGLNEKLFF. The V call is TRBV23-1, the J call TRBJ1-4; D may be TRBD1 (5 bases). TRBV23-1 is treated as an ORF (open reading frame) with a function not yet certain. Trimming cost V 0 bases and J 5 bases, with 10 bases left between them. The CDR3 is made up of 15 amino acids.

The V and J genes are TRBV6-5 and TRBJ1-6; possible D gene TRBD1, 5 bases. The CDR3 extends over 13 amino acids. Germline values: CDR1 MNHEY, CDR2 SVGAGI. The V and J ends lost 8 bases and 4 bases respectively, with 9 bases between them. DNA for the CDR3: TGTGCCAGCGGGCGACAGTATAATTCACCCCTCCACTTT. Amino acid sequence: CASGRQYNSPLHF.

CDR3 region: CASSLGSVGTDTQYF. The CDR3 coding sequence is TGTGCCAGCAGCTTAGGAAGCGTTGGCACAGATACGCAGTATTTT. The rearrangement links TRBV11-3 to TRBJ2-3; D remains ambiguous. The V gene's germline CDR1 is SGHNT and CDR2 YENEEA. This CDR3 is 15 amino acids long. The V and J ends lost 1 base and 1 base respectively, with 9 bases between them. Combining the CDR3 with reference TRBV11-3 and TRBJ2-3 gives the whole variable domain EAGVVQSPRYKIIEKKQPVAFWCNPISGHNTLYWYLQNLGQGPELLIRYENEEAVDDSQLPKDRFSAERLKGVDSTLKIQPAELGDSAVYLCASSLGSVGTDTQYFGPGTRLTVL.

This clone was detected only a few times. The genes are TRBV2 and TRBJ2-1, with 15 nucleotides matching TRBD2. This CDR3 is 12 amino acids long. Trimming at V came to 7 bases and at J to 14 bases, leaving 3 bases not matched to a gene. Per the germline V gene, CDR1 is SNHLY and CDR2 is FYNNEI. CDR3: CASKGLAGGKFF. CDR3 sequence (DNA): TGTGCCAGCAAAGGACTAGCGGGAGGGAAGTTCTTC.

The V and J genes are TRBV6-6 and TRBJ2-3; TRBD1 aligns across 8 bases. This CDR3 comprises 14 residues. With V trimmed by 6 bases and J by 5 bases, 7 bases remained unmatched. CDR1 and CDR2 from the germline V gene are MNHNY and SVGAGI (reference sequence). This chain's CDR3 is CASSKGTGLDTQYF. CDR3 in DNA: TGTGCCAGCAGCAAAGGGACAGGTTTAGATACGCAGTATTTT.

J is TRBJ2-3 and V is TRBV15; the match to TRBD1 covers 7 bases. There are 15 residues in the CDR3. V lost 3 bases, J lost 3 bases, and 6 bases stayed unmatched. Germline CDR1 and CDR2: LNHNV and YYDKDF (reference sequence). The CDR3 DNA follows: TGTGCCACCAGCAGGACAGGGATCCGAACAGATACGCAGTATTTT. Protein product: CATSRTGIRTDTQYF.

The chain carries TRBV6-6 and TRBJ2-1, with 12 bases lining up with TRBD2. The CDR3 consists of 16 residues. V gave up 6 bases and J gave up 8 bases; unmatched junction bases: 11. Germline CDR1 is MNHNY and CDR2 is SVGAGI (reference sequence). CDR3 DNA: TGTGCCAGCAGCCCACGGACTAGCGGGATTGTCGATGAGCAGTTCTTC. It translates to CASSPRTSGIVDEQFF.

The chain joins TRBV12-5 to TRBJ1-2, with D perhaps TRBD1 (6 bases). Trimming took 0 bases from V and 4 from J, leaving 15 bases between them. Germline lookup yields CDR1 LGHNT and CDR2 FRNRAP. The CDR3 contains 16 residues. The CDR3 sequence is CASGLVARTAIYGYTF. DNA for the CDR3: TGTGCTAGTGGTTTGGTAGCCCGGACAGCAATCTATGGCTACACCTTC.

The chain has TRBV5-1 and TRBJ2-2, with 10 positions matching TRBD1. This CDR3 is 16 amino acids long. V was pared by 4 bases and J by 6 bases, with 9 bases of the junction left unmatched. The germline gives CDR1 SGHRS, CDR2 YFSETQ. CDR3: CASSLQTGQGPGELFF. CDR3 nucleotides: TGCGCCAGCAGCCTTCAAACGGGACAGGGGCCCGGGGAGCTGTTTTTT.